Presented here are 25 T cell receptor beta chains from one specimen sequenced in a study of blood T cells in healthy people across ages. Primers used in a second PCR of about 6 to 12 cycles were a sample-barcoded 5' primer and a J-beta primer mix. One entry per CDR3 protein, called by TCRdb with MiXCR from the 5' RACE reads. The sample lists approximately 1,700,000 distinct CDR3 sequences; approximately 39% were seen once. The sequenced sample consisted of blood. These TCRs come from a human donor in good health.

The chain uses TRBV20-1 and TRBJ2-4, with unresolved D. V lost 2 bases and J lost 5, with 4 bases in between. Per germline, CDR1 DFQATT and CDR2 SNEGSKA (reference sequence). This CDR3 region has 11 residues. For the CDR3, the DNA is TGCAGTGCTAGAAACGAAAACATTCAGTACTTC. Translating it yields CSARNENIQYF.

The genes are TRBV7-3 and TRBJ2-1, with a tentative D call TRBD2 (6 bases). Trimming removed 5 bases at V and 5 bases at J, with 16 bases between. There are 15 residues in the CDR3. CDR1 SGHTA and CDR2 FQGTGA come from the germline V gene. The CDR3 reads CASSLGRGKNNEQFF. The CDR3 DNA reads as TGTGCCAGCAGCCTGGGACGGGGGAAAAACAATGAGCAGTTCTTC.

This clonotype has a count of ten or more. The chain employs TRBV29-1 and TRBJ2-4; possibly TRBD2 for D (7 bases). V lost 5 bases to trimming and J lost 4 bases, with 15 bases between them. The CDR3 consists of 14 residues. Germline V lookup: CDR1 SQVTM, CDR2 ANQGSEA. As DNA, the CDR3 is TGCAGCGTTTGGGGGCGGGGGTCTAAAAACATTCAGTACTTC. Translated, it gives CSVWGRGSKNIQYF.

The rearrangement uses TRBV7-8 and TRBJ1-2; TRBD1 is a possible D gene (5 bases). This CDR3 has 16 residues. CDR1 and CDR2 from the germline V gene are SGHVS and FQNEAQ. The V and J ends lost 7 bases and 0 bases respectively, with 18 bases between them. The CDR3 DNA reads TGTGCCAGCACCATTGGGGACGTACGCTCTAACTATGGCTACACCTTC. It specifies CASTIGDVRSNYGYTF.

The CDR3 is CASSSPRGASSYEQYF. The CDR3 DNA follows: TGTGCCAGCAGCTCCCCCCGGGGGGCGAGCTCCTACGAGCAGTACTTC. The chain recombines TRBV7-2 with TRBJ2-7, with D perhaps matching TRBD2 (7 bases). V was shortened by 4 bases and J by 0 bases, with 16 bases between the two germline ends. Germline CDR1 SGHTA, CDR2 FQGNSA. The CDR3 sequence is 16 residues long.

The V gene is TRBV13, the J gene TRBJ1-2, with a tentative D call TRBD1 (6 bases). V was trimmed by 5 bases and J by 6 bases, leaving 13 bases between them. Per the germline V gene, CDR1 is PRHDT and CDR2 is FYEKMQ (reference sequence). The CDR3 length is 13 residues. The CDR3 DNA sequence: TGTGCCAGCAGCCCCGCACAGGGACATGGCTACACCTTC. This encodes CASSPAQGHGYTF.

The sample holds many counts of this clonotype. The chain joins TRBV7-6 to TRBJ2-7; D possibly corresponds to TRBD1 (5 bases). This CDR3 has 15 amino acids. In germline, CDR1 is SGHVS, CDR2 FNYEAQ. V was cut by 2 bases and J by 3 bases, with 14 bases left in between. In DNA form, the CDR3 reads TGTGCCAGCAGCTTATCGCCGACAGCTAGCTACGAGCAGTACTTC. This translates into CASSLSPTASYEQYF.

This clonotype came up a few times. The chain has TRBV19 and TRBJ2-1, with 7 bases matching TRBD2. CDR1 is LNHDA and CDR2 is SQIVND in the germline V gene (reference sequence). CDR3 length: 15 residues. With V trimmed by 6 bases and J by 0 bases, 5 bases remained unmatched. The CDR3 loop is CASRNGGSSYNEQFF. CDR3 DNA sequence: TGTGCCAGTAGGAACGGGGGGAGCTCCTACAATGAGCAGTTCTTC. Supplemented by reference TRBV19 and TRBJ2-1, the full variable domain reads DGGITQSPKYLFRKEGQNVTLSCEQNLNHDAMYWYRQDPGQGLRLIYYSQIVNDFQKGDIAEGYSVSREKKESFPLTVTSAQKNPTAFYLCASRNGGSSYNEQFFGPGTRLTVL.

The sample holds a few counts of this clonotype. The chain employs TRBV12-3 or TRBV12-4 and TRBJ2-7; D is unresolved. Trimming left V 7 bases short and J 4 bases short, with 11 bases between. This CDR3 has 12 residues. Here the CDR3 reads CASKSDGYEQYF. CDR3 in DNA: TGTGCCAGCAAAAGTGATGGTTACGAGCAGTACTTC.

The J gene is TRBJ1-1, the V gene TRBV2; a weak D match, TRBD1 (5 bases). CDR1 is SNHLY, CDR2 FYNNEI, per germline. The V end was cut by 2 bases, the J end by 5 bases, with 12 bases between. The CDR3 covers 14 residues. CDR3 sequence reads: CASSEWGGGTEAFF. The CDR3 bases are TGTGCCAGCAGTGAATGGGGGGGGGGTACTGAAGCTTTCTTT.

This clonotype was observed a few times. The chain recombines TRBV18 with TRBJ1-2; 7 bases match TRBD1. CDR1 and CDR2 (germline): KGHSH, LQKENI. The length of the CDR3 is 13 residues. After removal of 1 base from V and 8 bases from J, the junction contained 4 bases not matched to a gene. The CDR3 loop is CASSPRQGEGYTF. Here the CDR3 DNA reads TGTGCCAGCTCACCACGCCAGGGGGAGGGCTACACCTTC. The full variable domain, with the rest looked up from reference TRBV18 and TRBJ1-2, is NAGVMQNPRHLVRRRGQEARLRCSPMKGHSHVYWYRQLPEEGLKFMVYLQKENIIDESGMPKERFSAEFPKEGPSILRIQQVVRGDSAAYFCASSPRQGEGYTFGSGTRLTVV.

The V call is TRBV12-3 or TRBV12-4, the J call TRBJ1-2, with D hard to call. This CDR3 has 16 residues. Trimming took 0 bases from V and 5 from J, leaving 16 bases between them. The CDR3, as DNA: TGTGCCAGCAGTTTAGCTCTAGAGGCAGATGTTTATGGCTACACCTTC. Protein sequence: CASSLALEADVYGYTF.

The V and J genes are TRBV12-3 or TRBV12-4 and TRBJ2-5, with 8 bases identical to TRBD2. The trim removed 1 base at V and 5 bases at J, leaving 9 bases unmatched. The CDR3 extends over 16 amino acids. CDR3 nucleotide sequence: TGTGCCAGCAGTTTAGGCGGCGGGGGGTATGAGGAGACCCAGTACTTC. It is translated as CASSLGGGGYEETQYF.

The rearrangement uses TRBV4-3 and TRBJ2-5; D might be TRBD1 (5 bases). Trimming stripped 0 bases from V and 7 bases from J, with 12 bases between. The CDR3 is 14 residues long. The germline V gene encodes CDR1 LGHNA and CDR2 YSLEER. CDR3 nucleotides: TGCGCCAGCAGCCAAGATGGGGCATGGGCGACCCAGTACTTC. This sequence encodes CASSQDGAWATQYF.

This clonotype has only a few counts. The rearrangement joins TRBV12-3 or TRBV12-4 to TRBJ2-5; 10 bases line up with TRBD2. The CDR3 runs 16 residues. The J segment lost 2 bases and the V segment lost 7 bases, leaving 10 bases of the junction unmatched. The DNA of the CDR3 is TGTGCCAGCACCTTTAGCGGGGGGAGGGGGCAAGAGACCCAGTACTTC. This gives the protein CASTFSGGRGQETQYF.

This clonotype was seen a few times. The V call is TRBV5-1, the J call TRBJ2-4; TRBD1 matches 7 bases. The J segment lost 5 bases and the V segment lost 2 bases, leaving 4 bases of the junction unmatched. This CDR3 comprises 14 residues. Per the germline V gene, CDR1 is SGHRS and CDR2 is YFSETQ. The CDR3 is CASSLGTVENIQYF. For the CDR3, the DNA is TGCGCCAGCAGCTTAGGGACAGTGGAAAACATTCAGTACTTC.

The chain's CDR3 is CASSPRGRGRLATQYF. The CDR3 DNA reads as TGTGCCAGCAGCCCACGCGGCAGGGGCCGCCTAGCTACGCAGTATTTT. V usage is TRBV12-3 or TRBV12-4 and J usage is TRBJ2-3; possible D gene TRBD1, 6 bases. The length of the CDR3 is 16 residues. Deletions cut 6 bases from V and 8 bases from J, with 24 bases between.

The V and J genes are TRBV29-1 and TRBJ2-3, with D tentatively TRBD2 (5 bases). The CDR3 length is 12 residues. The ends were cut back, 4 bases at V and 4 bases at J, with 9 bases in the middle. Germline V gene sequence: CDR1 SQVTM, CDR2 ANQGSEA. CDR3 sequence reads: CSVVEGADTQYF. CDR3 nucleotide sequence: TGCAGCGTTGTCGAGGGTGCAGATACGCAGTATTTT.

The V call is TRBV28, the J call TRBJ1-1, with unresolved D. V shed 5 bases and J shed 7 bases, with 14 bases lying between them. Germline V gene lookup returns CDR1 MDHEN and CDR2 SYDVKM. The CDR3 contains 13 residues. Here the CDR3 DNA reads TGTGCCAGCAGTCCCCTTAGCCCAGTTGAAGCTTTCTTT. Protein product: CASSPLSPVEAFF.

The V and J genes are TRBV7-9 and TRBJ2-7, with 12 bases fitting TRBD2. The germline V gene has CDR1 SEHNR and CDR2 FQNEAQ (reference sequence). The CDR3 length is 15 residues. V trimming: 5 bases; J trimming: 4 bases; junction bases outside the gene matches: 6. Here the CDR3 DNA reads TGTGCCAGCAGCACCGGGACTAGCGGGTTTTACGAGCAGTACTTC. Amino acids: CASSTGTSGFYEQYF. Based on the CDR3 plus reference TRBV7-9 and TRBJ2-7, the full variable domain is DTGVSQNPRHKITKRGQNVTFRCDPISEHNRLYWYRQTLGQGPEFLTYFQNEAQLEKSRLLSDRFSAERPKGSFSTLEIQRTEQGDSAMYLCASSTGTSGFYEQYFGPGTRLTVT.

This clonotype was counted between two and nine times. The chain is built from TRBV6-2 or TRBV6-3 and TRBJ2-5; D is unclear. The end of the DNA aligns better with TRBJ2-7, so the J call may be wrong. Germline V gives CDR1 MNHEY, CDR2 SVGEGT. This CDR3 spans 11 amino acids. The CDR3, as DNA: TGTGCCAGCAGTTACCTTGTCGAGCAGTACTTC. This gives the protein CASSYLVEQYF.

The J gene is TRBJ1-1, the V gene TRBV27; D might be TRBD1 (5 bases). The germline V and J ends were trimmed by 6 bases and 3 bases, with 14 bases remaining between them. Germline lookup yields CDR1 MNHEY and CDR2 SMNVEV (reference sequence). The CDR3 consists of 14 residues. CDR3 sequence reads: CASSRGGWYTEAFF. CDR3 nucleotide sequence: TGTGCCAGCAGCCGGGGGGGTTGGTACACTGAAGCTTTCTTT.

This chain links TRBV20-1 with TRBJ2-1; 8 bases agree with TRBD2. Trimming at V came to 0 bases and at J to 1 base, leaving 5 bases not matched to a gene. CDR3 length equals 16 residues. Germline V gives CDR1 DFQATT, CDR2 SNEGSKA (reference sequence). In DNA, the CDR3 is TGCAGTGCTAGAGAGCCTAGCGGGTTATCCTACAATGAGCAGTTCTTC. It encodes CSAREPSGLSYNEQFF.

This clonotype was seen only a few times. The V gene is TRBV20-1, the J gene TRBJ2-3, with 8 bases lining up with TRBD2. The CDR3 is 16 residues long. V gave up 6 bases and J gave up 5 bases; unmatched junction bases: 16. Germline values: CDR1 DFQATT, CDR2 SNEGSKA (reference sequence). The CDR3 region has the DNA TGCAGTGCCAGATCAGTGCTGGCGGGGGGCGTAGATACGCAGTATTTT. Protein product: CSARSVLAGGVDTQYF.

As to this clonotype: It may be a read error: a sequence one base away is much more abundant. The DNA of the CDR3 is TGTGCCATCAGTGAGTCCCCAGATACGCAGTATTTT. Its protein product is CAISESPDTQYF. The rearrangement joins TRBV10-3 to TRBJ2-3; D unclear. The V gene lost 0 bases and the J gene lost 4 bases, with 2 bases spanning the gap. Germline values: CDR1 ENHRY, CDR2 SYGVKD. The CDR3 has 12 residues.